This T cell receptor (beta chain) was observed in a study of control samples from healthy donors and cancer patients. This table comes from immunoSEQ multiplex PCR, and its TCRdb copy is limited to in-frame clones, with some not included. In the table there are around 130,000 clones, just under 95% of which are singletons. Germline V gives CDR1 ENHRY, CDR2 SYGVKD. The ends were cut back, 10 bases at V and 5 bases at J, with 18 bases in the middle. The CDR3 extends over 14 amino acids. The chain recombines TRBV10-3 with TRBJ2-4; tentatively, D is TRBD1 (5 bases). The TCR sequence derives from a young man in good health. Sequencing was carried out using blood. The CDR3, as DNA: TGTGCCACCATTCCCTTCGAAGGGGAAAACATTCAGTACTTC. Its translation is CATIPFEGENIQYF.